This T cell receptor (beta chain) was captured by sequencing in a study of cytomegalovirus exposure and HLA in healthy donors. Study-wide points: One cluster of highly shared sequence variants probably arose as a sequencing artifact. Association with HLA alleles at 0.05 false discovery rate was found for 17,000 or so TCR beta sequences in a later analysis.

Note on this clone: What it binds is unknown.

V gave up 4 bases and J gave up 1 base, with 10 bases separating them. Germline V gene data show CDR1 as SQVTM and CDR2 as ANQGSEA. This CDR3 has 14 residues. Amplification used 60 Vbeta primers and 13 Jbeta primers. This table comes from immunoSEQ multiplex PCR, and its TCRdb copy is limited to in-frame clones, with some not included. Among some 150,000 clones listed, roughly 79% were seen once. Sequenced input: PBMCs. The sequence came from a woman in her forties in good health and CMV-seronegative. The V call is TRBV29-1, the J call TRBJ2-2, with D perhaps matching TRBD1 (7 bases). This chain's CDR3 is CSVGRGRNTGELFF. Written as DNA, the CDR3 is TGCAGCGTTGGGAGGGGGCGGAACACCGGGGAGCTGTTTTTT.